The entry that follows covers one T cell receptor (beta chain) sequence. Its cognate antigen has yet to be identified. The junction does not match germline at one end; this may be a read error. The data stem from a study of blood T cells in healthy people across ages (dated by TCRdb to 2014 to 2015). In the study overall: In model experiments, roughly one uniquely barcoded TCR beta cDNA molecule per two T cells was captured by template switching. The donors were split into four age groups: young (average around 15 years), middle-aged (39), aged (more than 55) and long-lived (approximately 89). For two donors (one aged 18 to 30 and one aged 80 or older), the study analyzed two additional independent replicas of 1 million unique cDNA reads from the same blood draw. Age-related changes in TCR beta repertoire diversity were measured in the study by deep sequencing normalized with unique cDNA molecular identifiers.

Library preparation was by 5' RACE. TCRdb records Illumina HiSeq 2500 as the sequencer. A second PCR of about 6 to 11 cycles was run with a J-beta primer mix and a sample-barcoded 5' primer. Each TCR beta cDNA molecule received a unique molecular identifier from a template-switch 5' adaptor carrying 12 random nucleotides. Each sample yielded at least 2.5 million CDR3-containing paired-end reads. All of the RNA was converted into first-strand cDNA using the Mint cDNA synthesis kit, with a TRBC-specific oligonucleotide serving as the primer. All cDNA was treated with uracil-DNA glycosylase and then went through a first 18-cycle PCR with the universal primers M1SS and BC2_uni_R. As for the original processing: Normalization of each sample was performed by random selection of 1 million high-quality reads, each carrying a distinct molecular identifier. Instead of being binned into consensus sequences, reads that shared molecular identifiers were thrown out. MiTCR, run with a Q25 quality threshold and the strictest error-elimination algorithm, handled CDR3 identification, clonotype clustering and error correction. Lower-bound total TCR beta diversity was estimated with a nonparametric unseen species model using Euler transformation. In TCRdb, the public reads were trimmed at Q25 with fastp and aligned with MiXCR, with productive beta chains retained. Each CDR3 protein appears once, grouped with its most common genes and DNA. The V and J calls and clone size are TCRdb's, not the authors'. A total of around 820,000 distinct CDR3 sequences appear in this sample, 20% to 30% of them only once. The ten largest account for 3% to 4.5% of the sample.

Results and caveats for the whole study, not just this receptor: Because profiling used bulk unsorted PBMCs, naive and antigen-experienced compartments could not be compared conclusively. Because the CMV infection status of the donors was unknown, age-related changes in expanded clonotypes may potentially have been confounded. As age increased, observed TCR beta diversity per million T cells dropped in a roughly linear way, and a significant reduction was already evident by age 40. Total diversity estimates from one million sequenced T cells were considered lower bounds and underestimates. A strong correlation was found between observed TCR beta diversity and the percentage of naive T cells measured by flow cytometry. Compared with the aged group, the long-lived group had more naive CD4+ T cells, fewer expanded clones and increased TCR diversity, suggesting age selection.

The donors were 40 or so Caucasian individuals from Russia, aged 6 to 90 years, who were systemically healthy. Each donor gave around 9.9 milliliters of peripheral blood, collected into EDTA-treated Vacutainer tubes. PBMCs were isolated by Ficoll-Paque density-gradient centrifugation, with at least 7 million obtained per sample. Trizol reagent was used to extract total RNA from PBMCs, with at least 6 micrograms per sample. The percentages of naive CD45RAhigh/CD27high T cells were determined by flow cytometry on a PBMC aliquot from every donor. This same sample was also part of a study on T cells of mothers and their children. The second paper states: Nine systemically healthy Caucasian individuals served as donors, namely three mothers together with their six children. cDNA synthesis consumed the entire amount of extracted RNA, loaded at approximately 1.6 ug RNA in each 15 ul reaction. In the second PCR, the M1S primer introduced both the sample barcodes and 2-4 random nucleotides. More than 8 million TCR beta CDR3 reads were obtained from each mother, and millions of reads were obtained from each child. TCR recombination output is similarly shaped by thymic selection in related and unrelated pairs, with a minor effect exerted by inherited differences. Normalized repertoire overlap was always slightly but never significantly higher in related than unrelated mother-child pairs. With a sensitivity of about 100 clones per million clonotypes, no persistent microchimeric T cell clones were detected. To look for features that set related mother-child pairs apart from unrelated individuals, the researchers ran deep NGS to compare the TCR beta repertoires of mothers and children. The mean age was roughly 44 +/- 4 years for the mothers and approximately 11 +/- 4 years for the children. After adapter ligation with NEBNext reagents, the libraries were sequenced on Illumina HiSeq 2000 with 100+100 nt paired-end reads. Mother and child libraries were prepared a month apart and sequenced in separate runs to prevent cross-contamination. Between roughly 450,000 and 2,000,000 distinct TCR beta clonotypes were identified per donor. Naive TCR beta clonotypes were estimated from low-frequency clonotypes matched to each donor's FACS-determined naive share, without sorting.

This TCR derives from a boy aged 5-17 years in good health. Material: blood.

Read as DNA, the sequence is TGTGCTAGCAGTCCTCGGTTAGGGACTGGAGAGACCCAGTACTTC. This encodes CASSPRLGTGETQYF. The chain employs TRBV7-7 and TRBJ2-5; TRBD2 could be the D gene, as 6 bases match. The CDR3 runs 15 amino acids, cysteine and phenylalanine included. The kept DNA is CDR3 alone, 45 bases in frame from the first base. The germline V gene (reference sequence) sets CDR1 to SSHAT and CDR2 to FNYEAQ.